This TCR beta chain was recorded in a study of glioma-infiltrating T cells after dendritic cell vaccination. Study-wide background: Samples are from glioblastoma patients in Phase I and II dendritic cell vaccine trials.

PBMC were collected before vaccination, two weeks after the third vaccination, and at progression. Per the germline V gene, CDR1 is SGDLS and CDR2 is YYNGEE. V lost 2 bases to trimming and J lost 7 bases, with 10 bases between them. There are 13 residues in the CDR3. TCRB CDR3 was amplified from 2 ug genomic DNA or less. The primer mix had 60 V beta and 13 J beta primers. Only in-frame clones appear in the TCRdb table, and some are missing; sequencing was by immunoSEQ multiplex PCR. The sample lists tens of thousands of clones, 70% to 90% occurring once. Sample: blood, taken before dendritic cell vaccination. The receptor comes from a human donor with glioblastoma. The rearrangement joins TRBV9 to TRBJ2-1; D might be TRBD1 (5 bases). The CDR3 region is CASSVGRVNEQFF. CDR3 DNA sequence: TGTGCCAGCAGCGTCGGCAGGGTGAATGAGCAGTTCTTC. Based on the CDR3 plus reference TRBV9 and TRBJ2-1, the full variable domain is DSGVTQTPKHLITATGQRVTLRCSPRSGDLSVYWYQQSLDQGLQFLIQYYNGEERAKGNILERFSAQQFPDLHSELNLSSLELGDSALYFCASSVGRVNEQFFGPGTRLTVL.